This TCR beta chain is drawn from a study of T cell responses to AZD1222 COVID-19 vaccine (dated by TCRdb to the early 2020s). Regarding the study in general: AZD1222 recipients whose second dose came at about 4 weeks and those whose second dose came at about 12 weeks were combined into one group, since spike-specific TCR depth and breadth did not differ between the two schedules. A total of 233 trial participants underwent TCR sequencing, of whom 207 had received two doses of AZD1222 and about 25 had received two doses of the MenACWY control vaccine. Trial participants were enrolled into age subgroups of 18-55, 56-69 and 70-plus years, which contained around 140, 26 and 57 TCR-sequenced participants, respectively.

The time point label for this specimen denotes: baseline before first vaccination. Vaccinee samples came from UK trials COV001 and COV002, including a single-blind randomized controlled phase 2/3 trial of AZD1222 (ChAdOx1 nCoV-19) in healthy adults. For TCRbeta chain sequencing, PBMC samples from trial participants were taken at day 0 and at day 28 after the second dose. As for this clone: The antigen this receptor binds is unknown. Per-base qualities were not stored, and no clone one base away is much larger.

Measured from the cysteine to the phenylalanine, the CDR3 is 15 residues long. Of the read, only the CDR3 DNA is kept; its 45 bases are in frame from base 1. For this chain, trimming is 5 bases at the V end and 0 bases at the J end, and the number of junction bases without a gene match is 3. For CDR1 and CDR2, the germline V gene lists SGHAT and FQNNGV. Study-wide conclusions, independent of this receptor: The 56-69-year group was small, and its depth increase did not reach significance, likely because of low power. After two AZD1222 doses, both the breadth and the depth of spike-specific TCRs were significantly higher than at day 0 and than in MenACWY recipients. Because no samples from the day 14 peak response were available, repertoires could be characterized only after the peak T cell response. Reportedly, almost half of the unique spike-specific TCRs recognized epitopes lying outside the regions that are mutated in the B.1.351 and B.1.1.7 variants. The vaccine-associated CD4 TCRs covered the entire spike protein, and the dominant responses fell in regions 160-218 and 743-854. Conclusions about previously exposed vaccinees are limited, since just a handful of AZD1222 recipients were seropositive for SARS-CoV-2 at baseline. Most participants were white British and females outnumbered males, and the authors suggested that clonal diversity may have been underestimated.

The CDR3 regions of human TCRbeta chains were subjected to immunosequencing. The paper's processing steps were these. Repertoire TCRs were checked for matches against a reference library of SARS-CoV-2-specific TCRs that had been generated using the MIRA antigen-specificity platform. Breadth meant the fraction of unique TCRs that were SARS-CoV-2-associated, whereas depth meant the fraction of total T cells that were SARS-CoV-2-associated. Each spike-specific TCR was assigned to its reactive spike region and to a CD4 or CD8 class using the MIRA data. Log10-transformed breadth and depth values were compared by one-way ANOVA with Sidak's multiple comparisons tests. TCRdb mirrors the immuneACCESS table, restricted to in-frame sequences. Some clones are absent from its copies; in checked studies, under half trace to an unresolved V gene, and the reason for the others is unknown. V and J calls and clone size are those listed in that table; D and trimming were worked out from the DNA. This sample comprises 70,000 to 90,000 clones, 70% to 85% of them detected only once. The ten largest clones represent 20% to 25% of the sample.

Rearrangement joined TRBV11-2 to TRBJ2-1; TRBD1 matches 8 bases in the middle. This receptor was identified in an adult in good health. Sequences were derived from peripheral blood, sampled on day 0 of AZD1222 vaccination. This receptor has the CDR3 CASSPGTGSYNEQFF. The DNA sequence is TGTGCCAGCAGCCCAGGGACAGGCTCCTACAATGAGCAGTTCTTC.